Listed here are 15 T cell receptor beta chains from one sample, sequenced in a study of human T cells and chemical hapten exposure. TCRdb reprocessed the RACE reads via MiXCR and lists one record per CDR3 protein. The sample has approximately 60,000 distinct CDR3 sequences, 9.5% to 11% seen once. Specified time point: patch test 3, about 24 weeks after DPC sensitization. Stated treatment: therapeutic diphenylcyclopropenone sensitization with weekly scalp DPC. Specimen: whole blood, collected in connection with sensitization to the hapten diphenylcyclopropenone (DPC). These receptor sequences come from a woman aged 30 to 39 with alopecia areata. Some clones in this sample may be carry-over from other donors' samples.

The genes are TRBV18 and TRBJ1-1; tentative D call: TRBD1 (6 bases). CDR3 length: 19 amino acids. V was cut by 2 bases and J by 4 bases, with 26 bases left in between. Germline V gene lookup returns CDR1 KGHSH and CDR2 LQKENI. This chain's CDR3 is CASSPGFFGQLDVGTEAFF. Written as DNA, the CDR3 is TGTGCCAGCTCACCAGGCTTTTTCGGACAGCTCGACGTTGGCACTGAAGCTTTCTTT.

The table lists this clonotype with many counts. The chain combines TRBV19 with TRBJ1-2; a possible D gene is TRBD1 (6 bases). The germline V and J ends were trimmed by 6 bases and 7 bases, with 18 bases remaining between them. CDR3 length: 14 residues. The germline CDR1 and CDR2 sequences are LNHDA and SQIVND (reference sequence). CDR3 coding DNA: TGTGCCAGTAGGCGCGACTCTAACAGGGTTGGCTACACCTTC. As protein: CASRRDSNRVGYTF.

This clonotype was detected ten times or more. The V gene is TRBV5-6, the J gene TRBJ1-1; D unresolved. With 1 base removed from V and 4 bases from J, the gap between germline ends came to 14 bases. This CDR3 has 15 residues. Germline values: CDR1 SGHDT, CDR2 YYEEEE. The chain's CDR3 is CASSLPAGRTTEAFF. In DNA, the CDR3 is TGTGCCAGCAGCTTGCCGGCCGGGAGGACCACTGAAGCTTTCTTT.

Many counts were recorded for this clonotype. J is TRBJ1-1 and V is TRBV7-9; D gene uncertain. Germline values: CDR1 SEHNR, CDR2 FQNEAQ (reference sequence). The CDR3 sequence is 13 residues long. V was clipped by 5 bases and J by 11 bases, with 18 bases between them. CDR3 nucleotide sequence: TGTGCCAGCAGCATCGGACGGAGTTCTGTCGCTTTCTTT. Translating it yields CASSIGRSSVAFF.

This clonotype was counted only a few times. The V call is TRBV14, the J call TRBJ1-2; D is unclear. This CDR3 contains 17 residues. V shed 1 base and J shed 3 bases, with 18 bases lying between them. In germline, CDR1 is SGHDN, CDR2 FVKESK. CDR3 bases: TGTGCCAGCAGCCAAGGACCAAGGCTCCTCTACGACTATGGCTACACCTTC. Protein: CASSQGPRLLYDYGYTF.

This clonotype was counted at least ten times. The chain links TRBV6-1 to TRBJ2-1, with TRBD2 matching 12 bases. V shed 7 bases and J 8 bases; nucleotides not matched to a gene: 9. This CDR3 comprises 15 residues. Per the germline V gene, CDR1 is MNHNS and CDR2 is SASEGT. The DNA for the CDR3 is TGTGCCAGCACTCTCCTAGCGGGAGGGCCCTATGAGCAGTTCTTC. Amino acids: CASTLLAGGPYEQFF.

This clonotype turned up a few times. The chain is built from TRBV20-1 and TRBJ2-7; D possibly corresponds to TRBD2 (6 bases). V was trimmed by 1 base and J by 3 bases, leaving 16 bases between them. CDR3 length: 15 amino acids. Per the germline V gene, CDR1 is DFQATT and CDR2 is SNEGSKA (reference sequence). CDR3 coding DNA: TGCAGTGCTAGAGGCGGAGGACGGGACTTCTACGAGCAGTACTTC. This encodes CSARGGGRDFYEQYF.

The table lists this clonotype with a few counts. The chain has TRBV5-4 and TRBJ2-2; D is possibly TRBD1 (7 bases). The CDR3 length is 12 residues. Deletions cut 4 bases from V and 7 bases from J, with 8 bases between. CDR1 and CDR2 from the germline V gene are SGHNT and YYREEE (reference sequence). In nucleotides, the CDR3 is TGTGCCAGCAGCCAGGGGGGCGGGGAGCTGTTTTTT. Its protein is CASSQGGGELFF.

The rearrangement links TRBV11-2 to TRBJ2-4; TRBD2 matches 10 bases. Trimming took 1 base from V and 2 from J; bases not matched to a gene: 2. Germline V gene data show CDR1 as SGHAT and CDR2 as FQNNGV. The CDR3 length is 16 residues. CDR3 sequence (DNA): TGTGCCAGCAGCTTAGCTAGCGGGAGCTCCAAAAACATTCAGTACTTC. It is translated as CASSLASGSSKNIQYF.

In DNA, the CDR3 is TGTGCCAGCAGCTTGGAGGTCACAGATACGCAGTATTTT. Amino acid sequence: CASSLEVTDTQYF. The V gene is TRBV5-6, the J gene TRBJ2-3, with D unresolved. The CDR3 has 13 amino acids. Germline V lookup: CDR1 SGHDT, CDR2 YYEEEE. V gave up 0 bases and J gave up 2 bases, with 4 bases separating them.

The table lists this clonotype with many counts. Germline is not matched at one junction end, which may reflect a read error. The CDR3 here is CASSLSVQTAYNEQFF. The CDR3 nucleotides are TGTGCTAGCAGCTTGTCAGTCCAGACGGCCTACAATGAGCAGTTCTTC. J is TRBJ2-1 and V is TRBV7-7; D unclear. Germline loops: CDR1 SSHAT, CDR2 FNYEAQ (reference sequence). The CDR3 contains 16 residues.

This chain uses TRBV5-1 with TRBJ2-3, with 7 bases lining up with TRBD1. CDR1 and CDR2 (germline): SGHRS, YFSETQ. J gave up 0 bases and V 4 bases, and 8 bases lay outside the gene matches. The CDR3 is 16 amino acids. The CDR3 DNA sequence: TGCGCCAGCAGCCCCCTCCTGACAGGGAGCACAGATACGCAGTATTTT. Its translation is CASSPLLTGSTDTQYF.

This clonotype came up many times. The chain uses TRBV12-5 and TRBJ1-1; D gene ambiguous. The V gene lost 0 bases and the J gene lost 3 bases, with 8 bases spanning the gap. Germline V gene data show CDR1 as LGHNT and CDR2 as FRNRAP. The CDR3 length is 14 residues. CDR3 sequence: CASGLVPADTEAFF. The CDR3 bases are TGTGCTAGTGGTTTGGTACCGGCCGACACTGAAGCTTTCTTT.

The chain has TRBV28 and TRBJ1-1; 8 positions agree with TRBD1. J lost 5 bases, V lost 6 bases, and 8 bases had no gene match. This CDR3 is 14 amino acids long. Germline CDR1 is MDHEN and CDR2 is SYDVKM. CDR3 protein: CASSRAQGATEAFF. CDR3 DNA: TGTGCCAGCAGCCGAGCCCAGGGGGCGACTGAAGCTTTCTTT.

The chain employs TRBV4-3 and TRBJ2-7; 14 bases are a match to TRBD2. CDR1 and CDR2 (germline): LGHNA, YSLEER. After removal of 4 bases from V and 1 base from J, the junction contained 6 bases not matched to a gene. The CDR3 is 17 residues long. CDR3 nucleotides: TGCGCCAGCAGCCTTGGACTAGCGGGGGGCCCATCCTACGAGCAGTACTTC. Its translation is CASSLGLAGGPSYEQYF.